This T cell receptor (beta chain) was identified during a study of T cell repertoires in aging, cancer and after chemotherapy. On this clonotype itself: The antigen is not known. The junction departs from germline at one end; a sequencing error may be responsible.

CDR3 length: 15 residues. Germline CDR1 MNHEY, CDR2 SVGEGT. A mixed TRB-A/B primer pool amplified rearranged TRB by multiplex touch-down PCR. TCRdb re-called the multiplex PCR reads through MiXCR, storing one row per CDR3 protein. Altogether more than 10,000 distinct CDR3 sequences are present, around 20% being singletons, with the ten largest covering 4.5% to 6%. General study points: Loss of evenness, beyond lost richness, contributed to age-related TCR diversity decline in cancer patients. Across the chemotherapy interval, each cancer cohort showed higher median generation probability, suggesting thymic rebound.

Amplification of TCR beta used genomic DNA extracted from peripheral blood. The chain uses TRBV6-2 or TRBV6-3 and TRBJ2-6; a weak D match, TRBD1 (5 bases). This clonotype originated in a human donor in good health. Sequences were obtained from blood. The DNA of the CDR3 is TGTGCCAGCAGTGTCTCAGGCTCTGGGGCCGACGTCCTGACTTTC. It encodes CASSVSGSGADVLTF.